The 18 T cell receptor beta chains below all came from one sample that was sequenced in a study of T cells in localized non-small cell lung cancer. Libraries were prepared by immunoSEQ multiplex PCR; TCRdb keeps only in-frame clonotypes and omits some of them. The sample lists tens of thousands of clones, roughly 90% occurring once. The sample in question was peripheral blood, obtained before any cancer treatment. All receptors derive from a man aged 40 to 69 with stage I lung adenocarcinoma.

There are a few counts of this clone. This chain joins TRBV5-1 and TRBJ2-3; TRBD2 agrees at 8 bases. Unmatched junction bases numbered 5, after V lost 1 base and J lost 4 bases. This CDR3 contains 15 residues. CDR1 is SGHRS and CDR2 is YFSETQ in the germline V gene. CDR3 in amino acids: CASSLPAGAADTQYF. CDR3 bases: TGCGCCAGCAGCTTGCCAGCGGGAGCCGCAGATACGCAGTATTTT. Full variable domain (rest looked up from reference TRBV5-1 and TRBJ2-3): KAGVTQTPRYLIKTRGQQVTLSCSPISGHRSVSWYQQTPGQGLQFLFEYFSETQRNKGNFPGRFSGRQFSNSRSEMNVSTLELGDSALYLCASSLPAGAADTQYFGPGTRLTVL.

The chain joins TRBV5-1 to TRBJ2-6; D possibly corresponds to TRBD1 (5 bases). Trimming stripped 4 bases from V and 4 bases from J, with 12 bases between. CDR3 size: 15 residues. The germline V gene has CDR1 SGHRS and CDR2 YFSETQ. CDR3: CASSAQGSGANVLTF. CDR3 DNA: TGCGCCAGCAGCGCGCAGGGCTCCGGGGCCAACGTCCTGACTTTC.

V usage is TRBV7-9 and J usage is TRBJ2-1, with D possibly TRBD2 on 5 matching bases. The CDR3 covers 16 residues. The germline V gene encodes CDR1 SEHNR and CDR2 FQNEAQ (reference sequence). V lost 5 bases and J 0 bases, leaving 14 bases between the germline ends. The CDR3 reads CASSETRVVSYNEQFF. The DNA for the CDR3 is TGTGCCAGCAGCGAAACTAGGGTCGTCTCCTACAATGAGCAGTTCTTC.

The V and J genes are TRBV27 and TRBJ2-1; D is perhaps TRBD2 (6 bases). Trimming removed 4 bases from V and 6 bases from J, with 10 bases in between. The CDR3 is 13 residues long. The germline CDR1 and CDR2 sequences are MNHEY and SMNVEV (reference sequence). The CDR3 here is CASSSLALNEQFF. The CDR3 bases are TGTGCCAGCAGTTCGCTAGCGCTCAATGAGCAGTTCTTC.

The chain has TRBV7-2 and TRBJ1-2; D not resolved. Germline V gene sequence: CDR1 SGHTA, CDR2 FQGNSA. The CDR3 covers 12 residues. The V and J ends lost 5 bases and 5 bases respectively, with 9 bases between them. CDR3 in amino acids: CASSTSYYGYTF. The CDR3 DNA follows: TGTGCCAGCAGCACGAGCTATTATGGCTACACCTTC.

This chain links TRBV7-6 with TRBJ1-4, with a tentative D call TRBD1 (6 bases). CDR1 is SGHVS and CDR2 is FNYEAQ in the germline V gene. V was pared by 5 bases and J by 2 bases, with 9 bases between. This CDR3 comprises 14 residues. The CDR3 DNA reads TGTGCCAGCAGCGCTCAGGGGACTAATGAAAAACTGTTTTTT. Translating gives CASSAQGTNEKLFF. Looking up the rest from reference TRBV7-6 and TRBJ1-4 gives the full variable domain: GAGVSQSPRYKVTKRGQDVALRCDPISGHVSLYWYRQALGQGPEFLTYFNYEAQQDKSGLPNDRFSAERPEGSISTLTIQRTEQRDSAMYRCASSAQGTNEKLFFGSGTQLSVL.

In its sample, this clone was seen a few times. At the DNA level, this CDR3 is encoded by other sequences in the same sample as well. The chain is built from TRBV19 and TRBJ1-1; D is possibly TRBD1 (5 bases). Trimming shortened V by 1 base and J by 2 bases, and 8 bases separated the two germline ends. This CDR3 comprises 14 residues. Germline CDR1 reads LNHDA; CDR2 reads SQIVND (reference sequence). The CDR3: CASSIGRGNTEAFF. The CDR3 nucleotides read TGTGCCAGTAGTATAGGACGGGGCAACACTGAAGCTTTCTTT.

The CDR3 loop is CASSLMGGFSGNTIYF. In DNA, the CDR3 is TGTGCCAGCAGTTTAATGGGGGGCTTCTCTGGAAACACCATATATTTT. This sequence joins TRBV27 and TRBJ1-3, with a tentative D call TRBD1 (6 bases). V was cut by 2 bases and J by 0 bases, with 11 bases left in between. CDR1 and CDR2 from the germline V gene are MNHEY and SMNVEV (reference sequence). The CDR3 consists of 16 residues.

The V gene is TRBV5-4, the J gene TRBJ1-4, with 7 positions matching TRBD1. The V and J ends lost 0 bases and 10 bases, in that order; junction bases with no gene match: 12. This CDR3 has 16 amino acids. From germline, CDR1 is SGHNT and CDR2 YYREEE (reference sequence). CDR3 residues: CASSLGARQGPGKLFF. The CDR3 nucleotides read TGTGCCAGCAGCTTGGGGGCGAGACAGGGACCCGGAAAACTGTTTTTT.

V gene TRBV25-1 combines with J gene TRBJ1-2; possible D gene TRBD1, 5 bases. The CDR3 contains 12 residues. The V and J ends lost 10 bases and 5 bases respectively, with 14 bases between them. Germline CDR1 is MGHDK and CDR2 is SYGVNS. CDR3 residues: CATSWDAYGYTF. The CDR3 region has the DNA TGTGCCACCTCTTGGGACGCTTATGGCTACACCTTC.

This chain joins TRBV6-5 and TRBJ2-3; 9 bases fit TRBD2. The CDR3 length is 13 residues. J gave up 4 bases and V 9 bases, and 5 bases lay outside the gene matches. Per the germline V gene, CDR1 is MNHEY and CDR2 is SVGAGI. CDR3 sequence reads: CARNGTSSDTQYF. The CDR3 nucleotides are TGTGCCAGAAATGGGACTAGCTCAGATACGCAGTATTTT.

J is TRBJ2-2 and V is TRBV28; the D is unclear. Germline-derived CDR1 and CDR2 are MDHEN and SYDVKM. V shed 10 bases and J shed 8 bases, with 11 bases lying between them. The CDR3 sequence is 11 residues long. CDR3 nucleotide sequence: TGTGCCATCATTCTTAAGGGGGAGCTGTTTTTT. Its protein product is CAIILKGELFF.

The V and J genes are TRBV5-5 and TRBJ1-1; D is unresolved. The V gene lost 2 bases and the J gene lost 1 base, with 6 bases spanning the gap. CDR1 SGHKS and CDR2 YYEKEE come from the germline V gene (reference sequence). This CDR3 comprises 13 residues. CDR3: CASSFLTNTEAFF. The CDR3 DNA reads TGTGCCAGCAGCTTTCTGACGAACACTGAAGCTTTCTTT.

In nucleotides, the CDR3 is TGTGCCAGCAGCTTAGTAGGGGCGACCTACAATGAGCAGTTCTTC. Amino acid sequence: CASSLVGATYNEQFF. This chain connects TRBV7-2 to TRBJ2-1; TRBD1 might be the D (5 bases). Per the germline V gene, CDR1 is SGHTA and CDR2 is FQGNSA. CDR3 length equals 15 residues. Trimming took 1 base from V and 2 from J, leaving 9 bases between them.

This clone turned up a few times. This chain connects TRBV11-2 to TRBJ1-2; weak D call: TRBD1 (5 bases). There are 13 residues in the CDR3. The germline V and J ends were trimmed by 2 bases and 6 bases, with 10 bases remaining between them. The germline CDR1 and CDR2 sequences are SGHAT and FQNNGV. CDR3 loop: CASSLRGVNGYTF. The DNA for the CDR3 is TGTGCCAGCAGCTTACGGGGGGTTAATGGCTACACCTTC.

The rearrangement joins TRBV30 to TRBJ2-5, with D possibly matching TRBD2 (6 bases). V was cut by 3 bases and J by 5 bases, with 13 bases left in between. Germline V CDR1 and CDR2: GTSNPN, SVGIG (reference sequence). This CDR3 has 13 amino acids. The CDR3 bases are TGTGCCTGGAGAAAGGAGGGAGTGGAGACCCAGTACTTC. Protein: CAWRKEGVETQYF.

In this sample, this clone turned up once. The chain recombines TRBV6-5 with TRBJ2-1, with D unclear. The CDR3 length is 12 residues. Trimming removed 5 bases from V and 5 bases from J, with 7 bases in between. Per the germline V gene, CDR1 is MNHEY and CDR2 is SVGAGI. CDR3 bases: TGTGCCAGCAGTGGTACCCACAATGAGCAGTTCTTC. Residues: CASSGTHNEQFF.

The chain combines TRBV4-2 with TRBJ2-3; TRBD2 matches at 9 bases. The germline gives CDR1 LGHNA, CDR2 YNFKEQ. V shed 1 base and J 1 base; nucleotides not matched to a gene: 9. This CDR3 spans 18 amino acids. CDR3 in amino acids: CASSQAPSAGGGTDTQYF. CDR3 nucleotide sequence: TGTGCCAGCAGCCAAGCCCCCTCAGCGGGAGGCGGCACAGATACGCAGTATTTT.